In its sample, the clone carrying this TCR beta chain was seen many times. Its antigen remains unknown. This CDR3 region has 15 residues. The V segment lost 4 bases and the J segment 1 base; nucleotides outside the gene matches: 4. Germline loops: CDR1 SGHDT, CDR2 YYEEEE. This specimen belongs to a study of cytomegalovirus exposure and HLA in healthy donors. The study's findings and limits: A prior analysis recorded that most TCR beta V segments were productive about 87% or about 30% of the time. TCR beta chain V- and J-gene trimming was linked, in a later analysis, to a missense variant in DCLRE1C. Association of around 17,000 TCR beta sequences with HLA alleles was found at 0.05 false discovery rate in a later analysis.

The primer mix had 60 Vbeta and 13 Jbeta primers. Clones were read by immunoSEQ multiplex PCR, and TCRdb kept only the in-frame ones, dropping some. The sample carries under 90,000 clones, 55% to 80% recorded once. Specimen: PBMCs. This receptor was taken from a man aged 35-49 years in good health and CMV-seropositive. The chain joins TRBV5-6 to TRBJ1-2; TRBD1 matches at 10 bases. CDR3 loop: CASSPRTGGNYGYTF. CDR3 bases: TGTGCCAGCAGCCCACGGACAGGGGGTAACTATGGCTACACCTTC.